The entry that follows covers one T cell receptor (beta chain) sequence. This entry belongs to a study of blood T cells in healthy people across ages. Germline-derived CDR1 and CDR2 are MDHEN and SYDVKM. The CDR3 covers 15 residues. A sample-barcoded 5' primer and a J-beta primer mix were used in a second PCR of roughly 7 to 11 cycles. TCRdb re-analysed the 5' RACE reads in MiXCR, keeping a single row per CDR3 protein. The sample has 500,000 to 550,000 distinct CDR3 sequences, under 30% seen once; the top ten hold just over 8.5%. These sequences were also reported in another study, on T cells of mothers and their children.

Sequenced: blood. The receptor was isolated from a boy aged 5-17 years in good health. The V call is TRBV28, the J call TRBJ2-5; a possible D gene is TRBD2 (5 bases). The J call may be incorrect, as the DNA end agrees better with TRBJ2-7. CDR3 loop: CASRPSGSNSYEQYF. As DNA, the CDR3 is TGTGCCAGTAGGCCGTCGGGGAGCAACTCCTACGAGCAGTACTTC.